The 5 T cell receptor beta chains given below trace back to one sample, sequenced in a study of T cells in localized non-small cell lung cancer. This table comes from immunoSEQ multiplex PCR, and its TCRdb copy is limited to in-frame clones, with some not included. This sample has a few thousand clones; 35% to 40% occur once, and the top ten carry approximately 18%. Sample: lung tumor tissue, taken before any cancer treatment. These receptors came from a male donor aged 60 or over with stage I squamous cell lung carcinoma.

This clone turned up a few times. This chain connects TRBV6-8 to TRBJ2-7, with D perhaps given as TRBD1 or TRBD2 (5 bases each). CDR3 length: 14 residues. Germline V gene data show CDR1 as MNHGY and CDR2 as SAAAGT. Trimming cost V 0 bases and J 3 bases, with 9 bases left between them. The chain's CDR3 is CASSYSGPDYEQYF. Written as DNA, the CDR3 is TGTGCCAGCAGTTACTCGGGACCCGACTACGAGCAGTACTTC.

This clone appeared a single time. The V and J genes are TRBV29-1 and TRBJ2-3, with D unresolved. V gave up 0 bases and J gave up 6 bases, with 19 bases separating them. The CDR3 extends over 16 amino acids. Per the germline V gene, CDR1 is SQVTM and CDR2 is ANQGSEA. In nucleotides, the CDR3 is TGCAGCGTTGAAGATGGGGTGGACCTCCCGGTCGATACGCAGTATTTT. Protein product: CSVEDGVDLPVDTQYF.

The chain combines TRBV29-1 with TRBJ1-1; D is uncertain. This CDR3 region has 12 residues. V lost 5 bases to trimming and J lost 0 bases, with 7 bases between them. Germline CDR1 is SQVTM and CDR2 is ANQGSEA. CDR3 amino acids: CSVSHVNTEAFF. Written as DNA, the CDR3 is TGCAGCGTTTCCCATGTGAACACTGAAGCTTTCTTT.

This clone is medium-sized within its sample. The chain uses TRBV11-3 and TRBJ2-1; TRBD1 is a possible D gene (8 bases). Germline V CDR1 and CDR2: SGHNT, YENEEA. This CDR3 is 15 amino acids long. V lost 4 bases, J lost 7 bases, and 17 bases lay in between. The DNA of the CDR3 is TGTGCCAGCAGCTCGCCCAGGGGGCGGGAGAATGAGCAGTTCTTC. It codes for CASSSPRGRENEQFF.

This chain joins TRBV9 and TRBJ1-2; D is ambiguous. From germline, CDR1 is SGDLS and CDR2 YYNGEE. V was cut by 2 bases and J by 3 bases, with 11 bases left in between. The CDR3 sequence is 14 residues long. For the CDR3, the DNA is TGTGCCAGCAGCGTGAATGAGGGAGACTATGGCTACACCTTC. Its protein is CASSVNEGDYGYTF.